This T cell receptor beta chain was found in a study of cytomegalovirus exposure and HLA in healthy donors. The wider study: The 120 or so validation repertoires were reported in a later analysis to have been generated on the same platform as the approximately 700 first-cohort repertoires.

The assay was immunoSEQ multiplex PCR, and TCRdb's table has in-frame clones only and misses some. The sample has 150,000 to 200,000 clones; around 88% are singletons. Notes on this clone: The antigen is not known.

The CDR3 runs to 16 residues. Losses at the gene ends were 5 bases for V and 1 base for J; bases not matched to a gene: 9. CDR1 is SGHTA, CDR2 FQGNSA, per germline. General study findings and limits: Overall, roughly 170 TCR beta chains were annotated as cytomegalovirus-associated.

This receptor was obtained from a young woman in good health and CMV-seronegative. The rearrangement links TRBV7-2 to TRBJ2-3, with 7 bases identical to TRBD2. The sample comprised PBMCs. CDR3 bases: TGTGCCAGCAGCCTCGCGAGCGGGATTGGCACAGATACGCAGTATTTT. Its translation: CASSLASGIGTDTQYF.